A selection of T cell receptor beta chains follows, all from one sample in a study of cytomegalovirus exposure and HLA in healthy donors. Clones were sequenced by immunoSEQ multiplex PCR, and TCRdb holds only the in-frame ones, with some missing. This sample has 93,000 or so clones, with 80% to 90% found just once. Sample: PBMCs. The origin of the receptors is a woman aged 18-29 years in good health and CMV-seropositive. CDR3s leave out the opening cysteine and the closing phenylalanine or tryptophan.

cdr3_aa: ASSPYLQGDTGGYT
v_call: TRBV7-2
cdr3_length: 14
j_call: TRBJ1-2

cdr3_aa: ASSFRSYEQY
v_call: TRBV6-6
cdr3_length: 10
j_call: TRBJ2-7

cdr3_aa: ASSLDGKGYT
v_call: TRBV5-1
cdr3_length: 10
j_call: TRBJ1-2

cdr3_aa: ASRGPHGYT
v_call: TRBV5-5
cdr3_length: 9
j_call: TRBJ1-2

cdr3_aa: ASSESLEQRHN
v_call: TRBV6-1
cdr3_length: 11
j_call: TRBJ1-6

cdr3_aa: ASSSRENNEQF
v_call: TRBV27
cdr3_length: 11
j_call: TRBJ2-1

cdr3_aa: ARSLPGQGIYEQY
v_call: TRBV5-3
cdr3_length: 13
j_call: TRBJ2-7

cdr3_aa: ASPPFGPQGVEDNEQF
v_call: TRBV28
cdr3_length: 16
j_call: TRBJ2-1

cdr3_aa: ASREYQEQF
v_call: TRBV25-1
cdr3_length: 9
j_call: TRBJ2-1

cdr3_aa: ASSLGEEKLF
v_call: TRBV7-8
cdr3_length: 10
j_call: TRBJ1-4

cdr3_aa: ASSSGLASRSGELF
v_call: TRBV7-9
cdr3_length: 14
j_call: TRBJ2-2

cdr3_aa: ASSQPGTPNEQF
v_call: TRBV4-2
cdr3_length: 12
j_call: TRBJ2-1

cdr3_aa: ASSFGGSYNEQF
v_call: TRBV5-4
cdr3_length: 12
j_call: TRBJ2-1

cdr3_aa: SVLPETGELF
v_call: TRBV29-1
cdr3_length: 10
j_call: TRBJ2-2

cdr3_aa: ASSFGGSGNQPQH
v_call: TRBV7-2
cdr3_length: 13
j_call: TRBJ1-5

cdr3_aa: ASSMDRDPDSPLH
v_call: TRBV5-6
cdr3_length: 13
j_call: TRBJ1-6

cdr3_aa: ASSNLNTIYGYT
v_call: TRBV4-1
cdr3_length: 12
j_call: TRBJ1-2

cdr3_aa: ASRHRVLGYEQY
v_call: TRBV6-8
cdr3_length: 12
j_call: TRBJ2-7

cdr3_aa: ASSEGGGNQPQH
v_call: TRBV9
cdr3_length: 12
j_call: TRBJ1-5

cdr3_aa: ASCVAGTVNIQY
v_call: TRBV13
cdr3_length: 12
j_call: TRBJ2-4

cdr3_aa: ASSEVQGNTEAF
v_call: TRBV25-1
cdr3_length: 12
j_call: TRBJ1-1

cdr3_aa: AGRTGKGEKLF
v_call: TRBV30
cdr3_length: 11
j_call: TRBJ1-4

cdr3_aa: ASSDHERGTNEKLF
v_call: TRBV25-1
cdr3_length: 14
j_call: TRBJ1-4

cdr3_aa: ASSLASGVGTEAF
v_call: TRBV7-8
cdr3_length: 13
j_call: TRBJ1-1

cdr3_aa: ASRLSRGSTEAF
v_call: TRBV6-4
cdr3_length: 12
j_call: TRBJ1-1

cdr3_aa: ASSLGQGLREQY
v_call: TRBV11-2
cdr3_length: 12
j_call: TRBJ2-7

cdr3_aa: ASSRSPGRDYGRDTQY
v_call: TRBV4-2
cdr3_length: 16
j_call: TRBJ2-3

cdr3_aa: ASSVQRGLAGGPGDTQY
v_call: TRBV6-1
cdr3_length: 17
j_call: TRBJ2-3

cdr3_aa: ASSASQGSLYSNQPQH
v_call: TRBV27
cdr3_length: 16
j_call: TRBJ1-5

cdr3_aa: ASSRTRNTEAF
v_call: TRBV14
cdr3_length: 11
j_call: TRBJ1-1

cdr3_aa: ASSVSSGSTYEQY
v_call: TRBV6-1
cdr3_length: 13
j_call: TRBJ2-7

cdr3_aa: ASKEQGEAGELF
v_call: TRBV19
cdr3_length: 12
j_call: TRBJ2-2

cdr3_aa: ASSPPGLAYTGELF
v_call: TRBV13
cdr3_length: 14
j_call: TRBJ2-2

cdr3_aa: ASMDRGYEQF
v_call: TRBV23-1
cdr3_length: 10
j_call: TRBJ2-1

cdr3_aa: ASSLQGAKDQPQH
v_call: TRBV6-5
cdr3_length: 13
j_call: TRBJ1-5

cdr3_aa: ASSRTGNIEDQPQH
v_call: TRBV19
cdr3_length: 14
j_call: TRBJ1-5

cdr3_aa: ASRPTRAEY
v_call: TRBV6-4
cdr3_length: 9
j_call: TRBJ2-7

cdr3_aa: ASSVQVGGSYNEQF
v_call: TRBV5-1
cdr3_length: 14
j_call: TRBJ2-1

cdr3_aa: ASSPMYSNQPQH
v_call: TRBV11-2
cdr3_length: 12
j_call: TRBJ1-5

cdr3_aa: SVEDLASYNEQF
v_call: TRBV29-1
cdr3_length: 12
j_call: TRBJ2-1

cdr3_aa: ASSTGLTGELF
v_call: TRBV25-1
cdr3_length: 11
j_call: TRBJ2-2

cdr3_aa: ASSPTGHSNTEAF
v_call: TRBV7-9
cdr3_length: 13
j_call: TRBJ1-1

cdr3_aa: SALREFGQPQH
v_call: TRBV29-1
cdr3_length: 11
j_call: TRBJ1-5

cdr3_aa: ASSLGGAGGYETQY
v_call: TRBV11-2
cdr3_length: 14
j_call: TRBJ2-5

cdr3_aa: SVEGEKGYEQY
v_call: TRBV29-1
cdr3_length: 11
j_call: TRBJ2-7

cdr3_aa: ASSVTGTGDTEAF
v_call: TRBV9
cdr3_length: 13
j_call: TRBJ1-1

cdr3_aa: ASSTGANNYGYT
v_call: TRBV28
cdr3_length: 12
j_call: TRBJ1-2

cdr3_aa: ASSLSAASTDTQY
v_call: TRBV7-6
cdr3_length: 13
j_call: TRBJ2-3

cdr3_aa: ASSPSGTNTGELF
v_call: TRBV2
cdr3_length: 13
j_call: TRBJ2-2

cdr3_aa: SVETNRGSFETQY
v_call: TRBV29-1
cdr3_length: 13
j_call: TRBJ2-5

cdr3_aa: ATSRDQAGRVETQY
v_call: TRBV15
cdr3_length: 14
j_call: TRBJ2-5

cdr3_aa: ASSAGIPYEQY
v_call: TRBV9
cdr3_length: 11
j_call: TRBJ2-7

cdr3_aa: ASRFDTRSNYGYT
v_call: TRBV6-5
cdr3_length: 13
j_call: TRBJ1-2

cdr3_aa: ASTQGQGFYEQY
v_call: TRBV6-5
cdr3_length: 12
j_call: TRBJ2-7

cdr3_aa: ASSLGMEETQY
v_call: TRBV7-7
cdr3_length: 11
j_call: TRBJ2-5